These 22 T cell receptor beta chains were all obtained from the same sample, sequenced in a study of lymphopenia after photon versus proton radiotherapy. Here immunoSEQ multiplex PCR was the method, and the copy in TCRdb shows in-frame clones only, minus some. The data show about 62,000 clones, with about 85% seen just once and 13% held by the top ten. This specimen consisted of peripheral blood, obtained from a patient treated with proton-based radiotherapy. The origin of the receptors is an elderly man with esophageal cancer.

The chain uses TRBV10-3 and TRBJ2-1; 12 bases agree with TRBD2. V lost 6 bases to trimming and J lost 4 bases; unmatched junction nucleotides: 4. Germline loops: CDR1 ENHRY, CDR2 SYGVKD. CDR3 length equals 15 residues. CDR3 in DNA: TGTGCCATCAGCCCTCTAGCGGGAGGGTACAATGAGCAGTTCTTC. It translates to CAISPLAGGYNEQFF.

This chain connects TRBV2 to TRBJ1-3, with D unresolved. This CDR3 has 15 amino acids. Germline-derived CDR1 and CDR2 are SNHLY and FYNNEI. Trimming took off 6 bases at V and 0 bases at J, with 12 bases between the two ends. The DNA for the CDR3 is TGTGCCAGCAGGGGGATGGGGAGCTCTGGAAACACCATATATTTT. Translation: CASRGMGSSGNTIYF.

This clone was seen more than once but under ten times. The V call is TRBV29-1, the J call TRBJ1-1; 10 bases align to TRBD1. This CDR3 region has 15 residues. Germline-derived CDR1 and CDR2 are SQVTM and ANQGSEA. The trim removed 7 bases at V and 4 bases at J, leaving 12 bases unmatched. The CDR3 DNA follows: TGCAGCGCTTTCAGGGACAGGGGAGGAGGCACTGAAGCTTTCTTT. This translates into CSAFRDRGGGTEAFF.

DNA for the CDR3: TGTGCCAGCAGCTTCCGGGACAGGGGTGAGCAGTTCTTC. Translated: CASSFRDRGEQFF. This chain joins TRBV6-6 and TRBJ2-1; TRBD1 agrees at 10 bases. Germline loops: CDR1 MNHNY, CDR2 SVGAGI (reference sequence). J gave up 9 bases and V 6 bases, and 5 bases lay outside the gene matches. The CDR3 is made up of 13 amino acids.

The V and J genes are TRBV7-8 and TRBJ1-1; tentatively, D is TRBD1 (5 bases). V lost 0 bases, J lost 11 bases, and 16 bases lay in between. This CDR3 is 14 amino acids long. Per the germline V gene, CDR1 is SGHVS and CDR2 is FQNEAQ. The CDR3 is CASSLARLGAGAFF. The CDR3 DNA reads TGTGCCAGCAGCTTAGCGAGGTTAGGGGCAGGGGCTTTCTTT.

The chain carries TRBV2 and TRBJ2-5; 8 nucleotides agree with TRBD2. The CDR3 has 16 residues. In germline, CDR1 is SNHLY, CDR2 FYNNEI. V trimming: 7 bases; J trimming: 2 bases; junction bases outside the gene matches: 12. The CDR3 DNA follows: TGTGCCAGCACTCCCTCATTAGCGGGGACGCAAGAGACCCAGTACTTC. This codes for CASTPSLAGTQETQYF. Variable domain in full (rest from reference TRBV2 and TRBJ2-5): EPEVTQTPSHQVTQMGQEVILRCVPISNHLYFYWYRQILGQKVEFLVSFYNNEISEKSEIFDDQFSVERPDGSNFTLKIRSTKLEDSAMYFCASTPSLAGTQETQYFGPGTRLLVL.

V usage is TRBV10-3 and J usage is TRBJ2-7; D assignment may be TRBD1 or TRBD2 (5 bases each). The CDR3 has 14 amino acids. Germline CDR1 is ENHRY and CDR2 is SYGVKD. V gave up 4 bases and J gave up 2 bases, with 12 bases separating them. The DNA of the CDR3 is TGTGCCATCAGTGGCCGGGACGGAGCCTACGAGCAGTACTTC. It is translated as CAISGRDGAYEQYF.

The chain is built from TRBV7-8 and TRBJ1-4, with D unclear. Trimming cost V 2 bases and J 0 bases, with 10 bases left between them. The CDR3 runs 16 residues. Germline-derived CDR1 and CDR2 are SGHVS and FQNEAQ. The CDR3 nucleotides are TGTGCCAGCAGCTTACAGGTTATAGCAACTAATGAAAAACTGTTTTTT. It translates to CASSLQVIATNEKLFF.

The J gene is TRBJ1-3, the V gene TRBV5-8, with a tentative D call TRBD1 (5 bases). The V gene's germline CDR1 is SGHTS and CDR2 YDEGEE. This CDR3 comprises 17 residues. V was trimmed by 4 bases and J by 0 bases, leaving 17 bases between them. CDR3 DNA sequence: TGTGCCAGCAGCCGGGACGGAGCGCGTGGCTCTGGAAACACCATATATTTT. This sequence encodes CASSRDGARGSGNTIYF.

Concerning this clone: The same CDR3 also results from other DNA sequences found in this sample. V gene TRBV7-8 combines with J gene TRBJ1-2, with TRBD1 as a possible D gene (6 bases). The CDR3 has 18 amino acids. The V gene lost 2 bases and the J gene lost 5 bases, with 24 bases spanning the gap. Germline V lookup: CDR1 SGHVS, CDR2 FQNEAQ. CDR3 coding DNA: TGTGCCAGCAGCTTACCCCCCTCTGAACAAGGGGGAGGGTATGGCTACACCTTC. Its protein product is CASSLPPSEQGGGYGYTF.

This chain links TRBV4-2 with TRBJ2-5, with 11 bases lining up with TRBD1. V was clipped by 1 base and J by 5 bases; unmatched bases: 6. Germline V gives CDR1 LGHNA, CDR2 YNFKEQ. This CDR3 has 16 amino acids. The CDR3 protein is CASSQGGQGGSETQYF. CDR3 coding DNA: TGTGCCAGCAGCCAAGGGGGACAGGGGGGATCGGAGACCCAGTACTTC.

This clone was seen just once. This chain connects TRBV29-1 to TRBJ2-3, with TRBD1 matching 7 bases. This CDR3 has 13 residues. The junction had 4 bases not matched to a gene; V was cut back by 2 bases and J by 5 bases. Per the germline V gene, CDR1 is SQVTM and CDR2 is ANQGSEA. The CDR3 sequence: CSVERGQEDTQYF. The CDR3 DNA reads as TGCAGCGTTGAAAGGGGGCAGGAAGATACGCAGTATTTT.

The gene calls are TRBV18 and TRBJ2-6; D call uncertain. Per germline, CDR1 KGHSH and CDR2 LQKENI. The V end lost 1 base, the J end lost 3 bases, and 4 bases lay between the germline ends. The CDR3 is 14 amino acids. The CDR3 region is CASSPQGGANVLTF. The CDR3 DNA reads TGTGCCAGCTCACCACAGGGTGGGGCCAACGTCCTGACTTTC.

The CDR3 coding sequence is TGTGCCAGCTCACCAACTAGCAGAAACACCGGGGAGCTGTTTTTT. It specifies CASSPTSRNTGELFF. The chain employs TRBV18 and TRBJ2-2; D perhaps matches TRBD2 (6 bases). V dropped 2 bases and J dropped 2 bases, with 9 bases sitting between them. Germline assignment: CDR1 KGHSH and CDR2 LQKENI. This CDR3 is built from 15 residues.

J is TRBJ2-5 and V is TRBV7-2; 13 positions match TRBD2. Per germline, CDR1 SGHTA and CDR2 FQGNSA. Trimming cost V 5 bases and J 2 bases; bases outside gene matches: 5. The CDR3 contains 16 residues. DNA of the CDR3: TGTGCCAGCAGCCCGACTAGCGGGGGGTATCAAGAGACCCAGTACTTC. As protein: CASSPTSGGYQETQYF. The entire variable domain, with the rest obtained from reference TRBV7-2 and TRBJ2-5, is as follows: GAGVSQSPSNKVTEKGKDVELRCDPISGHTALYWYRQSLGQGLEFLIYFQGNSAPDKSGLPSDRFSAERTGGSVSTLTIQRTQQEDSAVYLCASSPTSGGYQETQYFGPGTRLLVL.

This clone appeared a single time. This rearrangement joins TRBV27 to TRBJ2-3; 7 nucleotides match TRBD2. The germline V gene encodes CDR1 MNHEY and CDR2 SMNVEV (reference sequence). Germline trimming cut 2 bases from V and 9 bases from J; bases unmatched to any gene: 5. There are 13 residues in the CDR3. DNA for the CDR3: TGTGCCAGCAGTTTAATCCGGGAGGACACGCAGTATTTT. Its translation is CASSLIREDTQYF.

The chain employs TRBV19 and TRBJ2-1; D is perhaps TRBD1 (6 bases). With 10 bases removed from V and 0 bases from J, the gap between germline ends came to 16 bases. The CDR3 runs 15 residues. The germline CDR1 and CDR2 sequences are LNHDA and SQIVND (reference sequence). CDR3 region: CATRVGTNSYNEQFF. The CDR3 region has the DNA TGTGCCACCCGGGTGGGGACAAACTCCTACAATGAGCAGTTCTTC.

The V and J genes are TRBV5-4 and TRBJ2-2; D unresolved. Trimming removed 0 bases at V and 3 bases at J, with 3 bases between. The germline V gene encodes CDR1 SGHNT and CDR2 YYREEE (reference sequence). The CDR3 runs 13 residues. CDR3 amino acids: CASSLDHTGELFF. The CDR3 nucleotides are TGTGCCAGCAGCTTGGATCACACCGGGGAGCTGTTTTTT.

Points on this clone: In the same sample, other DNA sequences code for this CDR3. The V gene is TRBV7-3, the J gene TRBJ2-7; TRBD1 matches 7 bases. The CDR3 consists of 13 residues. With 5 bases clipped from V and 7 bases from J, the junction kept 8 bases outside the gene matches. From germline, CDR1 is SGHTA and CDR2 FQGTGA. CDR3 sequence (DNA): TGTGCCAGCAGCCCGGGACAGTTGAGTGAGCAGTACTTC. Protein product: CASSPGQLSEQYF.

Details on this clone: Being one base from a much bigger clone, this may be a read error. This chain connects TRBV7-8 to TRBJ2-7, with D uncertain. The V end lost 3 bases, the J end lost 5 bases, and 5 bases lay between the germline ends. Germline V gene sequence: CDR1 SGHVS, CDR2 FQNEAQ. The CDR3 loop spans 11 amino acids. CDR3 protein: CASSLSDEQYF. The CDR3 coding sequence is TGTGCCAGCAGCTTGTCAGACGAGCAGTACTTC.

The chain employs TRBV29-1 and TRBJ2-3; 10 positions agree with TRBD2. The CDR3 contains 13 residues. CDR1 is SQVTM, CDR2 ANQGSEA, per germline. The trim removed 7 bases at V and 2 bases at J, leaving 3 bases unmatched. CDR3 loop: CSAGTSATDTQYF. The DNA of the CDR3 is TGCAGCGCCGGGACTAGCGCCACAGATACGCAGTATTTT.

This clone appeared a few times. This chain uses TRBV2 with TRBJ2-7, with D possibly called TRBD1 or TRBD2 (5 bases each). Trimming stripped 2 bases from V and 5 bases from J, with 10 bases between. The CDR3 contains 13 residues. CDR1 SNHLY and CDR2 FYNNEI come from the germline V gene. The CDR3 nucleotides read TGTGCCAGCAGTGAAAACGGGGCAAACGAGCAGTACTTC. Translation gives CASSENGANEQYF. Complete variable domain (other parts from reference TRBV2 and TRBJ2-7): EPEVTQTPSHQVTQMGQEVILRCVPISNHLYFYWYRQILGQKVEFLVSFYNNEISEKSEIFDDQFSVERPDGSNFTLKIRSTKLEDSAMYFCASSENGANEQYFGPGTRLTVT.